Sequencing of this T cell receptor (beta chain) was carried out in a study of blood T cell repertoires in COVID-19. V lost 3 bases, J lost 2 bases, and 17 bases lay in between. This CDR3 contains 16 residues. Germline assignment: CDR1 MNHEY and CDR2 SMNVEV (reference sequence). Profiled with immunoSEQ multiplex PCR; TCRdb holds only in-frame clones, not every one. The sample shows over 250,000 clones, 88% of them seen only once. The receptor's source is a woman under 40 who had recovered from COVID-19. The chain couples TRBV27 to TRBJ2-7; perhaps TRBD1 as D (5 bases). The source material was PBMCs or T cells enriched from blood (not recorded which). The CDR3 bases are TGTGCCAGCAGTTTTAGCTCAGGGCCAGTGCCCTACGAGCAGTACTTC. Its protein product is CASSFSSGPVPYEQYF.